The rows below give T cell receptor beta chains drawn from one sample of a study of T cell responses to AZD1222 COVID-19 vaccine. Clones were sequenced by immunoSEQ multiplex PCR, and TCRdb holds only the in-frame ones, with some missing. The table includes about 130,000 clones, 93% detected once. This specimen was peripheral blood, taken on day 0 of AZD1222 vaccination. These receptors came from an adult in good health. Each CDR3 is given with its conserved first and last residue. The order of the fields is D gene, V gene, J gene, clone size, CDR3 protein, CDR3 DNA. The D gene is left open where the match is weak. Size is omitted from some rows. Given values are once, few, many or a class for expanded clones.

>.|TRBV9|TRBJ1-3|.
CASSAGRHSGNTIYF
TGTGCCAGCTCCGCCGGGAGACACTCTGGAAACACCATATATTTT
>.|TRBV2|TRBJ1-5|.
CASSNQGSNQPQHF
TGTGCCAGCAGTAACCAGGGAAGCAATCAGCCCCAGCATTTT
>.|TRBV7-2|TRBJ2-1|.
CASRKAGGGYNEQFF
TGTGCCAGCAGAAAAGCTGGGGGAGGCTACAATGAGCAGTTCTTC
>.|TRBV6-1|TRBJ1-4|.
CASSEALQYADEKLFF
TGTGCCAGCAGTGAAGCGCTCCAGTACGCGGATGAAAAACTGTTTTTT
>TRBD1|TRBV5-5|TRBJ2-7|few
CASSYHGQGSRGYEQYF
TGTGCCAGCAGCTACCACGGACAGGGTAGCAGGGGCTACGAGCAGTACTTC
>.|TRBV7-2|TRBJ1-4|.
CASTLRGFRATNEKLFF
TGTGCCAGCACCCTTCGGGGGTTTAGAGCGACTAATGAAAAACTGTTTTTT
>TRBD1|TRBV6-5|TRBJ1-5|.
CASRAGTGEYQPQHF
TGTGCCAGCAGGGCCGGGACAGGGGAATATCAGCCCCAGCATTTT
>TRBD1|TRBV5-6|TRBJ2-7|.
CASRSDRGLGEQYF
TGTGCCAGCAGGTCGGACAGGGGGCTAGGGGAGCAGTACTTC
>.|TRBV11-2|TRBJ2-7|.
CASRPGLLTYEQYF
TGTGCCAGCAGACCAGGACTACTTACCTACGAGCAGTACTTC
>TRBD1|TRBV6-1|TRBJ1-6|.
CASSENRGWSPLHF
TGTGCCAGCAGTGAGAACAGGGGATGGTCACCCCTCCACTTT
>.|TRBV11-3|TRBJ2-7|.
CASSLDSHEQYF
TGTGCCAGCAGCTTAGATTCCCACGAGCAGTACTTC
>TRBD1|TRBV29-1|TRBJ2-7|.
CSVVRGPFYEQYF
TGCAGCGTTGTAAGGGGGCCCTTCTACGAGCAGTACTTC
>.|TRBV19|TRBJ1-5|.
CASSISGRRPQHF
TGTGCCAGTAGTATTTCGGGGAGGCGGCCCCAGCATTTT
>.|TRBV9|TRBJ1-4|once
CASSVEGRGNEKLFF
TGTGCCAGCAGCGTAGAGGGTAGGGGTAATGAAAAACTGTTTTTT
>.|TRBV29-1|TRBJ1-1|.
CSVRQYTEAFF
TGCAGCGTCAGACAGTACACTGAAGCTTTCTTT
>.|TRBV2|TRBJ1-5|.
CASGAGVSRNQPQHF
TGTGCCAGCGGGGCAGGGGTCAGTCGCAATCAGCCCCAGCATTTT
>TRBD1|TRBV18|TRBJ1-5|.
CASSPFDRGLNQPQHF
TGTGCCAGCTCACCCTTTGACAGGGGGTTAAATCAGCCCCAGCATTTT
>TRBD1|TRBV11-2|TRBJ2-2|.
CASSSTRDRTANTGELFF
TGTGCCAGCAGCTCGACCCGGGACAGAACTGCGAACACCGGGGAGCTGTTTTTT
>.|TRBV30|TRBJ1-6|.
CAWKRVFNSPLHF
TGTGCCTGGAAACGGGTTTTTAATTCACCCCTCCACTTT
>.|TRBV9|TRBJ2-1|.
CASSVFDSPNEQFF
TGTGCCAGCAGCGTATTCGACAGCCCCAATGAGCAGTTCTTC
>.|TRBV7-9|TRBJ1-1|.
CASFALIGGTEAFF
TGTGCCAGTTTCGCCCTCATCGGAGGGACTGAAGCTTTCTTT
>.|TRBV6-2/TRBV6-3|TRBJ2-6|few
CASSYRGAGANVLTF
TGTGCCAGCAGTTACAGGGGCGCTGGGGCCAACGTCCTGACTTTC
>.|TRBV19|TRBJ1-1|.
CASSIGPQMNTEAFF
TGTGCCAGTAGTATCGGGCCTCAAATGAACACTGAAGCTTTCTTT
>.|TRBV6-6|TRBJ1-2|.
CASSYRTGGYTF
TGTGCCAGCAGTTATAGGACGGGTGGCTACACCTTC
>.|TRBV10-3|TRBJ2-7|.
CAISEYEGQEQYF
TGTGCCATCAGTGAGTACGAGGGCCAGGAGCAGTACTTC
>TRBD2|TRBV7-2|TRBJ2-3|.
CASSLGLAGTDTQYF
TGTGCCAGCAGCCTGGGACTAGCGGGCACAGATACGCAGTATTTT
>TRBD2|TRBV7-2|TRBJ2-1|.
CASSLGLASYNEQFF
TGTGCCAGCAGCCTGGGACTAGCAAGCTACAATGAGCAGTTCTTC
>.|TRBV5-4|TRBJ2-2|.
CASSLANTGELFF
TGTGCCAGCAGCTTGGCTAACACCGGGGAGCTGTTTTTT
>.|TRBV12-5|TRBJ1-2|.
CASGPSPDIIGYTF
TGTGCTAGTGGTCCCTCCCCGGACATCATTGGCTACACCTTC
>.|TRBV3-1/TRBV3-2|TRBJ1-1|.
CASSLTENTEAFF
TGTGCCAGCAGCCTAACGGAGAACACTGAAGCTTTCTTT
>TRBD1|TRBV29-1|TRBJ1-2|.
CSVGQGGHGYTF
TGCAGCGTTGGACAGGGAGGGCATGGCTACACCTTC
>.|TRBV7-6|TRBJ2-1|.
CASSPRTGEQFF
TGTGCCAGCAGCCCCCGTACGGGTGAGCAGTTCTTC
>TRBD1|TRBV9|TRBJ1-3|.
CASSVGRGRDTIYF
TGTGCCAGCAGCGTAGGCAGGGGGCGCGACACCATATATTTT
>TRBD1|TRBV6-4|TRBJ2-3|.
CATNPGQGTDTQYF
TGTGCCACTAACCCGGGACAGGGAACAGATACGCAGTATTTT
>TRBD1|TRBV10-3|TRBJ2-5|.
CAINRGTGETQYF
TGTGCCATCAACAGAGGGACAGGCGAGACCCAGTACTTC
>.|TRBV30|TRBJ1-5|once
CAWSVQGNQPQHF
TGTGCCTGGAGTGTACAGGGCAATCAGCCCCAGCATTTT
>TRBD1|TRBV15|TRBJ2-3|.
CATSAGQGAGDTQYF
TGTGCCACCAGCGCGGGACAGGGGGCTGGAGATACGCAGTATTTT
>.|TRBV4-1|TRBJ2-7|.
CASSQGKEGLSSYEQYF
TGCGCCAGCAGCCAAGGGAAAGAGGGACTTAGCAGCTACGAGCAGTACTTC
>.|TRBV7-9|TRBJ1-2|.
CASSLREDADGYTF
TGTGCCAGCAGCTTGAGGGAGGACGCCGATGGCTACACCTTC
>.|TRBV7-6|TRBJ1-1|.
CASSLGGGLPFDTEAFF
TGTGCCAGCAGCTTAGGAGGGGGACTCCCGTTTGACACTGAAGCTTTCTTT
>.|TRBV5-5|TRBJ1-1|.
CASSPTQGGTEAFF
TGTGCCAGCAGCCCAACCCAGGGAGGCACTGAAGCTTTCTTT
>TRBD1|TRBV15|TRBJ2-2|.
CATSEGGQGAAGELFF
TGTGCCACCAGCGAGGGGGGACAGGGGGCCGCCGGGGAGCTGTTTTTT
>.|TRBV12-3/TRBV12-4|TRBJ2-7|.
CASSFYRDLLYF
TGTGCCAGCAGTTTCTACCGGGACCTACTATACTTC
>.|TRBV27|TRBJ2-4|once
CASSLADGAKNIQYF
TGTGCCAGCAGTTTAGCTGACGGCGCCAAAAACATTCAGTACTTC
>TRBD1|TRBV18|TRBJ1-3|.
CASSPQGQGARGNTIYF
TGTGCCAGCTCACCGCAGGGACAGGGGGCTCGTGGAAACACCATATATTTT
>.|TRBV19|TRBJ1-1|.
CASSTGWADTEAFF
TGTGCCAGTAGTACAGGGTGGGCGGACACTGAAGCTTTCTTT
>TRBD1|TRBV6-5|TRBJ1-2|.
CASSFGQGRVF
TGTGCCAGCAGTTTCGGACAGGGGAGGGTTTTC
>.|TRBV7-3|TRBJ1-1|.
CASSLYGAGTEAFF
TGTGCCAGCAGCTTATATGGGGCTGGCACTGAAGCTTTCTTT
>.|TRBV11-2|TRBJ1-6|.
CASRLGHRDLYNSPLHF
TGTGCCAGCAGACTAGGACACCGGGACCTCTATAATTCACCCCTCCACTTT
>TRBD1|TRBV6-6|TRBJ1-4|.
CASSYGQGVEEKLFF
TGTGCCAGCAGTTACGGCCAGGGGGTTGAGGAAAAACTGTTTTTT
>.|TRBV11-2|TRBJ2-7|.
CASSLDLGGEQYF
TGTGCCAGCAGCTTAGATCTCGGGGGCGAGCAGTACTTC
>.|TRBV5-4|TRBJ1-2|.
CASSFTGTNYGYTF
TGTGCCAGCAGCTTTACAGGGACCAACTATGGCTACACCTTC
>TRBD1|TRBV5-1|TRBJ2-2|.
CASSPRGQVGELFF
TGCGCCAGCAGCCCGAGGGGGCAAGTCGGGGAGCTGTTTTTT
>.|TRBV2|TRBJ1-2|.
CASSEWQDYGYTF
TGTGCCAGCAGTGAGTGGCAGGACTATGGCTACACCTTC